This TCR beta chain was documented in a study of blood T cell repertoires in COVID-19. Study-level information: Sources were T cells, B-cell-depleted T cells, or PBMCs; the material itself was cDNA or gDNA.

CDR3 length: 12 amino acids. The germline CDR1 and CDR2 sequences are MDHEN and SYDVKM. Trimming left V 5 bases short and J 9 bases short, with 10 bases between. The study recruited people aged 18 to 89 years across 20 to 30 US areas. Authors' processing steps: Reference gene primer amplification gave estimated nucleated cell counts. TCRdb's copy holds only in-frame clones and misses some; the assay was immunoSEQ multiplex PCR. D and trimming were read from the DNA, whereas the V and J calls and clone size are those reported in that table. The table includes about 190,000 clones, 76% detected once. The sequence was obtained from a woman aged 45-60 years with acute COVID-19. Sample: PBMCs or T cells enriched from blood (not recorded which). J is TRBJ1-4 and V is TRBV28, with D possibly matching TRBD1 (6 bases). The CDR3: CASSIQGKKLFF. Here the CDR3 DNA reads TGTGCCAGCAGTATACAGGGAAAAAAACTGTTTTTT.